The T cell receptor beta chain under discussion was sequenced for a study of T cell repertoires in cytomegalovirus infection. Regarding the study as a whole: There were carriers of CMV plus the relevant HLA, and cumulative public TCR beta family frequency identified them.

Via MiXCR, TCRdb re-called the reads, giving one row per CDR3 protein. The sample consists of hundreds of thousands of distinct CDR3 sequences, 30% to 35% of them appearing once. This clonotype was seen a few times. The target antigen is unknown. The TCR originated in a human donor in good health (CMV status not recorded). Some clones in this sample may be carry-over from other donors' samples. The sequenced sample was cultured PBMCs, obtained from culture after CMV antigen stimulation.

The CDR3, as DNA: TGCGCCAGCAGCTTGGTTGGACACCTCACAGATACGCAGTATTTT. Residues: CASSLVGHLTDTQYF. The chain combines TRBV5-1 with TRBJ2-3; tentative D call: TRBD1 (5 bases). This CDR3 has 15 residues. V was pared by 0 bases and J by 2 bases, with 10 bases between. The germline V gene has CDR1 SGHRS and CDR2 YFSETQ. The variable domain in full, with the rest retrieved from reference TRBV5-1 and TRBJ2-3, is KAGVTQTPRYLIKTRGQQVTLSCSPISGHRSVSWYQQTPGQGLQFLFEYFSETQRNKGNFPGRFSGRQFSNSRSEMNVSTLELGDSALYLCASSLVGHLTDTQYFGPGTRLTVL.